The rows below give T cell receptor beta chains drawn from one sample of a study of T-cell memory formation after mild COVID-19. TCRdb re-analysed the 5' RACE reads in MiXCR, keeping a single row per CDR3 protein. The sample has about 130,000 distinct CDR3 sequences, over 15% seen once. The material sequenced was PBMCs or a T cell subset sorted from them (not recorded which). The receptors come from a man aged 18 to 35 who had mild COVID-19 (a few samples of this study predate the infection). Cell type and time point are not known. Each CDR3 is given with its conserved first and last residue. D genes are given only for firm matches. Size is omitted from some rows. Given values are once, few, many or a class for expanded clones.

d_call: TRBD1; j_call: TRBJ1-2; clone_size: few; v_call: TRBV4-3; cdr3_aa: CASSQNRGSGYGYTF; cdr3_nt: TGCGCCAGCAGCCAAAACAGGGGGTCCGGCTATGGCTACACCTTC
d_call: NA; j_call: TRBJ2-4; clone_size: few; v_call: TRBV20-1; cdr3_aa: CSAKQPGPSGNIQYF; cdr3_nt: TGCAGTGCCAAACAGCCAGGCCCGTCGGGGAACATTCAGTACTTC
d_call: NA; j_call: TRBJ2-5; clone_size: NA; v_call: TRBV7-6; cdr3_aa: CASSLKGRLETQYF; cdr3_nt: TGTGCCAGCAGCTTAAAAGGGAGGTTAGAGACCCAGTACTTC
d_call: NA; j_call: TRBJ1-2; clone_size: NA; v_call: TRBV5-1; cdr3_aa: CASSPRSEGGYTF; cdr3_nt: TGCGCCAGCAGCCCCCGTTCGGAAGGTGGCTACACCTTC
d_call: TRBD1; j_call: TRBJ1-1; clone_size: NA; v_call: TRBV5-1; cdr3_aa: CASSLRTGQTEAFF; cdr3_nt: TGCGCCAGCAGCCTAAGGACAGGGCAAACTGAAGCTTTCTTT
d_call: NA; j_call: TRBJ2-5; clone_size: NA; v_call: TRBV7-2; cdr3_aa: CASSLVLGQETQYF; cdr3_nt: TGTGCCAGCAGCTTAGTCTTAGGGCAAGAGACCCAGTACTTC
d_call: NA; j_call: TRBJ2-5; clone_size: NA; v_call: TRBV6-6; cdr3_aa: CASSAQGTQYF; cdr3_nt: TGTGCCAGCAGTGCTCAGGGGACCCAGTACTTC
d_call: NA; j_call: TRBJ1-2; clone_size: few; v_call: TRBV2; cdr3_aa: CASSAGTDNYGYTF; cdr3_nt: TGTGCCAGCAGCGCCGGGACGGATAACTATGGCTACACCTTC
d_call: NA; j_call: TRBJ1-1; clone_size: once; v_call: TRBV6-5; cdr3_aa: CASSDGSANTEAFF; cdr3_nt: TGTGCCAGCAGTGACGGGTCAGCGAACACTGAAGCTTTCTTT
d_call: TRBD2; j_call: TRBJ2-3; clone_size: NA; v_call: TRBV5-1; cdr3_aa: CASSPSGIRADTQYF; cdr3_nt: TGCGCCAGCAGCCCTAGCGGGATCCGAGCAGATACGCAGTATTTT
d_call: TRBD1; j_call: TRBJ2-5; clone_size: NA; v_call: TRBV4-1; cdr3_aa: CASSQVGHGDRGMKTQYF; cdr3_nt: TGCGCCAGCAGCCAGGTCGGACATGGGGACAGGGGGATGAAGACCCAGTACTTC
d_call: TRBD1; j_call: TRBJ2-3; clone_size: NA; v_call: TRBV5-1; cdr3_aa: CASSQTGPSTDTQYF; cdr3_nt: TGCGCCAGCAGCCAGACAGGGCCGAGCACAGATACGCAGTATTTT
d_call: NA; j_call: TRBJ1-1; clone_size: few; v_call: TRBV5-5; cdr3_aa: CASSFSPRVGDTEAFF; cdr3_nt: TGTGCCAGCAGCTTCTCCCCGCGGGTAGGGGACACTGAAGCTTTCTTT
d_call: TRBD1; j_call: TRBJ1-6; clone_size: NA; v_call: TRBV7-8; cdr3_aa: CASRAGTGGNNSPLHF; cdr3_nt: TGTGCCAGCAGGGCAGGGACAGGGGGCAATAATTCACCCCTCCACTTT
d_call: TRBD1; j_call: TRBJ2-1; clone_size: NA; v_call: TRBV6-5; cdr3_aa: CASSPTGTGVHNEQFF; cdr3_nt: TGTGCCAGCAGTCCAACCGGGACAGGGGTCCACAATGAGCAGTTCTTC
d_call: NA; j_call: TRBJ1-4; clone_size: few; v_call: TRBV7-6; cdr3_aa: CASSPLGATLNEKLFF; cdr3_nt: TGTGCCAGCAGCCCACTGGGAGCAACGCTAAATGAAAAACTGTTTTTT
d_call: TRBD2; j_call: TRBJ2-3; clone_size: NA; v_call: TRBV5-1; cdr3_aa: CASSWNGLAGAPGF; cdr3_nt: TGCGCCAGCAGCTGGAACGGACTAGCGGGGGCCCCAGGTTTT
d_call: NA; j_call: TRBJ2-2; clone_size: once; v_call: TRBV7-9; cdr3_aa: CASAGLANTGELFF; cdr3_nt: TGTGCCAGCGCAGGCCTAGCGAACACCGGGGAGCTGTTTTTT
d_call: NA; j_call: TRBJ2-7; clone_size: few; v_call: TRBV5-1; cdr3_aa: CASTPGPAGDSYEQYF; cdr3_nt: TGCGCCAGCACCCCCGGCCCGGCAGGGGATTCCTACGAGCAGTACTTC
d_call: NA; j_call: TRBJ2-5; clone_size: many; v_call: TRBV12-3/TRBV12-4; cdr3_aa: CASNRDGQETQYF; cdr3_nt: TGTGCCAGCAATCGGGACGGCCAAGAGACCCAGTACTTC